Each of the 17 T cell receptor beta chains below was sequenced from the same sample in a study of metastatic and nonmetastatic thyroid tumors. TCRdb re-analyzed the PCR reads through MiXCR. The sample carries 30,000 to 40,000 clones, less than 30% recorded once. Thyroid surgery was performed in patients who had received no treatment beforehand. The sample consisted of blood. Source of these receptors: a female donor with papillary thyroid cancer or a benign thyroid nodule (not recorded which). Some clones in this sample may be carry-over from other donors' samples.

Many counts were recorded for this clone. This chain links TRBV12-3 or TRBV12-4 with TRBJ2-3, with 11 bases fitting TRBD1. The junction had 7 bases not matched to a gene; V was cut back by 5 bases and J by 6 bases. This CDR3 has 15 amino acids. The CDR3 protein is CASSPAGQGVDTQYF. In nucleotides, the CDR3 is TGTGCCAGCAGTCCGGCGGGACAGGGGGTTGATACGCAGTATTTT.

This clone was detected many times. The chain is built from TRBV9 and TRBJ2-1; 7 nucleotides agree with TRBD1. The CDR3 has 14 amino acids. Germline lookup yields CDR1 SGDLS and CDR2 YYNGEE. Trimming took 4 bases from V and 7 from J; bases not matched to a gene: 8. The CDR3 bases are TGTGCCAGCAGCCCTCAGACAGGGCGGAATGAGCAGTTCTTC. Protein: CASSPQTGRNEQFF.

The genes are TRBV5-1 and TRBJ1-6, with unresolved D. V lost 6 bases and J 5 bases, leaving 18 bases between the germline ends. The CDR3 loop spans 16 amino acids. The germline V gene encodes CDR1 SGHRS and CDR2 YFSETQ. Here the CDR3 reads CASTPGVGRNNSPLHF. CDR3 sequence (DNA): TGCGCCAGCACCCCTGGGGTAGGGCGCAATAATTCACCCCTCCACTTT.

The chain employs TRBV24-1 and TRBJ2-3; D not resolved. Trimming left V 3 bases short and J 9 bases short, with 0 bases between. Germline V gene sequence: CDR1 KGHDR, CDR2 SFDVKD. This CDR3 spans 9 amino acids. Written as DNA, the CDR3 is TGTGCCACCAGTGATACGCAGTATTTT. Its protein product is CATSDTQYF.

This rearrangement joins TRBV25-1 to TRBJ2-5; 10 bases line up with TRBD2. Looked up from germline, CDR1 is MGHDK and CDR2 is SYGVNS. The CDR3 loop spans 15 amino acids. V gave up 2 bases and J gave up 2 bases; unmatched junction bases: 2. CDR3 DNA sequence: TGTGCCAGCAGTGAACCGACTAGCGGGCAAGAGACCCAGTACTTC. It is translated as CASSEPTSGQETQYF.

CDR3 sequence reads: CASSLAGWWAHEQFF. DNA for the CDR3: TGTGCCAGCAGTTTAGCGGGGTGGTGGGCCCATGAGCAGTTCTTC. The chain is built from TRBV12-3 or TRBV12-4 and TRBJ2-1; D is uncertain. This CDR3 region has 15 residues. Between the trimmed V and J ends, which lost 0 bases and 8 bases, there was a span of 14 bases.

This clone was counted only a few times. The chain is built from TRBV6-1 and TRBJ2-2; the match to TRBD2 covers 7 bases. The ends lost 3 bases at V and 5 bases at J; junction bases unmatched: 0. There are 13 residues in the CDR3. CDR1 is MNHNS, CDR2 SASEGT, per germline. The CDR3 region is CASSERETGELFF. In nucleotides, the CDR3 is TGTGCCAGCAGTGAGCGGGAGACCGGGGAGCTGTTTTTT.

In this sample, this clone turned up many times. The chain carries TRBV20-1 and TRBJ1-1; a weak D match, TRBD1 (5 bases). This CDR3 spans 15 amino acids. The germline gives CDR1 DFQATT, CDR2 SNEGSKA (reference sequence). The V and J ends lost 3 bases and 0 bases respectively, with 14 bases between them. The CDR3 reads CSARGRGGMNTEAFF. CDR3 DNA: TGCAGTGCTAGGGGGCGGGGAGGGATGAACACTGAAGCTTTCTTT.

The chain carries TRBV27 and TRBJ2-7; 8 bases align to TRBD2. The ends lost 3 bases at V and 2 bases at J; junction bases unmatched: 6. CDR3 length equals 15 residues. The germline gives CDR1 MNHEY, CDR2 SMNVEV (reference sequence). The DNA of the CDR3 is TGTGCCAGCAGTTTCTCCATAGCGGGAACCTACGAGCAGTACTTC. It specifies CASSFSIAGTYEQYF.

This clone was detected many times. The chain recombines TRBV7-3 with TRBJ1-2; D possibly corresponds to TRBD1 (6 bases). The V gene lost 4 bases and the J gene lost 4 bases, with 16 bases spanning the gap. This CDR3 comprises 15 residues. CDR1 is SGHTA, CDR2 FQGTGA, per germline. CDR3 in amino acids: CASSSQGWGVYGYTF. The CDR3 DNA reads TGTGCCAGCAGCTCACAGGGCTGGGGAGTCTATGGCTACACCTTC. The variable domain in full, completed from reference TRBV7-3 and TRBJ1-2, reads GAGVSQTPSNKVTEKGKYVELRCDPISGHTALYWYRQSLGQGPEFLIYFQGTGAADDSGLPNDRFFAVRPEGSVSTLKIQRTERGDSAVYLCASSSQGWGVYGYTFGSGTRLTVV.

This clone is medium-sized (0.01 to 0.1%) in the sample. This chain uses TRBV7-3 with TRBJ2-2, with no clear D. The germline V gene encodes CDR1 SGHTA and CDR2 FQGTGA. V gave up 6 bases and J gave up 6 bases, with 5 bases separating them. The CDR3 runs 11 residues. The CDR3 DNA sequence: TGTGCCAGCAGTCACTCCGGGGAGCTGTTTTTT. As protein: CASSHSGELFF.

In nucleotides, the CDR3 is TGCAGTGCTAGTGAGACAGGGGACCTCTACAATGAGCAGTTCTTC. The encoded protein is CSASETGDLYNEQFF. The chain carries TRBV20-1 and TRBJ2-1; the match to TRBD1 covers 8 bases. Germline values: CDR1 DFQATT, CDR2 SNEGSKA (reference sequence). The CDR3 is made up of 15 amino acids. Trimming removed 3 bases from V and 3 bases from J; junction bases left unmatched: 7.

A note on this clone: Relative to the germline gene, one junction end is altered; a read error may explain this. J is TRBJ2-1 and V is TRBV14; D may be TRBD2 (6 bases). Per germline, CDR1 SGHDN and CDR2 FVKESK. The CDR3 sequence is 15 residues long. The CDR3 reads CASSLGRSSYNEQFF. CDR3 DNA: TGTGCCAGTAGCCTTGGGAGGAGCTCCTACAATGAGCAGTTCTTC.

In this sample, this clone turned up once. The chain links TRBV11-2 to TRBJ2-7; D tentatively reads TRBD1 or TRBD2 (5 bases each). Germline loops: CDR1 SGHAT, CDR2 FQNNGV. V lost 4 bases and J lost 4, with 14 bases in between. The CDR3 sequence is 14 residues long. DNA for the CDR3: TGTGCCAGCAGCTGGGGACGTTTCGAATACGAGCAGTACTTC. The encoded protein is CASSWGRFEYEQYF.

The gene calls are TRBV18 and TRBJ1-6; D is perhaps TRBD1 (5 bases). The germline V and J ends were trimmed by 5 bases and 7 bases, with 12 bases remaining between them. The V gene's germline CDR1 is KGHSH and CDR2 LQKENI. This CDR3 comprises 14 residues. The CDR3 nucleotides read TGTGCCAGCTCATCGGGGACGGGAAATTCACCCCTCCACTTT. This sequence encodes CASSSGTGNSPLHF.

This clone was observed a single time. One end of the junction is discordant with germline, which a read error may explain. This same CDR3 is encoded by further DNA sequences in the sample. V gene TRBV19 combines with J gene TRBJ1-2; the D gene is possibly TRBD1 (5 bases). Germline values: CDR1 LNHDA, CDR2 SQIVND (reference sequence). The CDR3 has 13 amino acids. The CDR3 sequence is CASSLQGARGYTF. The CDR3 nucleotides are TGTGCAAGTAGTCTGCAGGGTGCGCGGGGCTACACCTTC.

This chain connects TRBV11-3 to TRBJ1-2; 10 nucleotides align to TRBD1. J gave up 8 bases and V 3 bases, and 6 bases lay outside the gene matches. Germline-derived CDR1 and CDR2 are SGHNT and YENEEA. CDR3 size: 14 residues. CDR3 sequence (DNA): TGTGCCAGCAGCTTGTGGACAGGGGGTGTCGGCTACACCTTC. Translation: CASSLWTGGVGYTF.